This T cell receptor (beta chain) was obtained from a study of blood T cell repertoires in COVID-19. Study background: Sites in the United States, Italy and Spain provided acute and convalescent COVID-19 samples.

The data were produced by immunoSEQ multiplex PCR, yet TCRdb's version contains in-frame clones alone and is incomplete. The sample yields approximately 40,000 clones, roughly 87% seen once. The CDR3 consists of 15 residues. V shed 5 bases, J shed 9 bases, and the junction held 10 bases outside the gene matches. Per the germline V gene, CDR1 is SGHRS and CDR2 is YFSETQ. Source material: peripheral blood. The chain is built from TRBV5-1 and TRBJ2-1; 11 nucleotides match TRBD2. This clonotype was sampled from a man between 60 and 75 years old with acute or convalescent COVID-19. CDR3 in DNA: TGCGCCAGCAGTCCAACTAGCGGGAGAAATTTTGAGCAGTTCTTC. Translating it yields CASSPTSGRNFEQFF.